The 9 T cell receptor beta chains reported below all come from one sample, sequenced in a study of T-cell memory formation after mild COVID-19. TCRdb recomputed calls from the 5' RACE reads with MiXCR, one row per CDR3 protein. In the table there are approximately 340,000 distinct CDR3 sequences, 10% to 15% of which are singletons. The source material was PBMCs or a T cell subset sorted from them (not recorded which). All receptors come from a man younger than 35 who had mild COVID-19 (a few samples of this study predate the infection). Cell type and time point are not known.

This clonotype was recorded many times. V is TRBV3-1 and J is TRBJ2-4, with TRBD1 as a possible D gene (6 bases). This CDR3 has 15 amino acids. Per the germline V gene, CDR1 is LGHDT and CDR2 is YNNKEL (reference sequence). V was cut by 4 bases and J by 0 bases, with 10 bases left in between. The CDR3 reads CASSLGTLAKNIQYF. The CDR3 DNA reads TGTGCCAGCAGCCTCGGGACATTAGCCAAAAACATTCAGTACTTC.

Only a few counts were recorded for this clonotype. The chain employs TRBV12-3 or TRBV12-4 and TRBJ1-3; D is perhaps TRBD1 (5 bases). Trimming removed 5 bases from V and 0 bases from J, with 11 bases in between. The CDR3 loop spans 15 amino acids. CDR3 in amino acids: CASSRDDGSGNTIYF. The CDR3 coding sequence is TGTGCCAGCAGTCGGGACGACGGCTCTGGAAACACCATATATTTT.

The chain joins TRBV6-5 to TRBJ2-5; D remains ambiguous. This CDR3 comprises 13 residues. Trimming took off 6 bases at V and 0 bases at J, with 8 bases between the two ends. Germline CDR1 and CDR2: MNHEY and SVGAGI. DNA for the CDR3: TGTGCCAGCAGGGGTGGGTACCAAGAGACCCAGTACTTC. Protein: CASRGGYQETQYF.

This clonotype has a handful of counts. The chain employs TRBV7-3 and TRBJ2-2; 8 nucleotides match TRBD1. The V gene end was trimmed by 6 bases and the J gene end by 4 bases; junction bases not matched to a gene: 13. Germline-derived CDR1 and CDR2 are SGHTA and FQGTGA. This CDR3 has 17 amino acids. The CDR3 sequence: CASSLSPRGPSTGELFF. The CDR3 DNA sequence: TGTGCCAGCAGTTTATCCCCCAGGGGGCCGAGCACCGGGGAGCTGTTTTTT.

The CDR3 nucleotides read TGCGCCAGCAGCCAGGGGAGCGGGGGCCTGTCCGGGGAGCTGTTTTTT. This encodes CASSQGSGGLSGELFF. The V and J genes are TRBV4-3 and TRBJ2-2, with 8 bases identical to TRBD2. Germline V CDR1 and CDR2: LGHNA, YSLEER. The CDR3 has 16 residues. With 3 bases clipped from V and 6 bases from J, the junction kept 9 bases outside the gene matches.

The rearrangement joins TRBV6-5 to TRBJ2-1; 7 bases are shared with TRBD1. The CDR3 sequence is 14 residues long. Per germline, CDR1 MNHEY and CDR2 SVGAGI. V was pared by 2 bases and J by 15 bases, with 13 bases of the junction left unmatched. The CDR3 protein is CASSYGSGGETVFF. The CDR3 DNA is TGTGCCAGCAGTTACGGTTCAGGGGGTGAAACAGTGTTCTTC.

V and J are TRBV7-2 and TRBJ1-3; D is unclear. This CDR3 is 16 amino acids long. V gave up 4 bases and J gave up 0 bases, with 13 bases separating them. The V gene's germline CDR1 is SGHTA and CDR2 FQGNSA. Here the CDR3 reads CASSSAVAASGNTIYF. Here the CDR3 DNA reads TGTGCCAGCAGCTCTGCGGTGGCAGCCTCTGGAAACACCATATATTTT. Supplemented by reference TRBV7-2 and TRBJ1-3, the full variable domain reads GAGVSQSPSNKVTEKGKDVELRCDPISGHTALYWYRQSLGQGLEFLIYFQGNSAPDKSGLPSDRFSAERTGGSVSTLTIQRTQQEDSAVYLCASSSAVAASGNTIYFGEGSWLTVV.

This clonotype turned up a few times. V gene TRBV7-9 combines with J gene TRBJ2-3; unclear D gene. Germline CDR1 is SEHNR and CDR2 is FQNEAQ (reference sequence). Trimming shortened V by 4 bases and J by 8 bases, and 10 bases separated the two germline ends. The CDR3 runs to 12 residues. CDR3 sequence: CASSSIVATQYF. The CDR3 DNA follows: TGTGCCAGCAGCTCTATTGTAGCTACGCAGTATTTT.

In its sample, this clonotype was seen a few times. The chain uses TRBV10-3 and TRBJ2-1, with TRBD2 identical over 14 bases. This CDR3 has 15 amino acids. The junction had 6 bases not matched to a gene; V was cut back by 5 bases and J by 9 bases. Germline V gene lookup returns CDR1 ENHRY and CDR2 SYGVKD. CDR3 in DNA: TGTGCCATCAGTTCACCGGGACTAGCGGGGGCTGAGCAGTTCTTC. Translating gives CAISSPGLAGAEQFF.